These T cell receptor beta chains were read from a single sample in a study of blood T cells in healthy people across ages. TCRdb reprocessed the 5' RACE reads via MiXCR and lists one record per CDR3 protein. This table has 600,000 or so distinct CDR3 sequences, 20% to 25% appearing once. The sequenced sample consisted of blood. Receptors originate from a man aged 65-85 years in good health. CDR3s include the opening cysteine and the closing phenylalanine or tryptophan. A D gene is named only where the DNA matches it firmly. Clone size, where shown, is once, few, many, or a class for clones that have expanded.

J gene,clone size,D gene,V gene,CDR3 protein,CDR3 DNA
TRBJ1-1,.,TRBD1,TRBV25-1,CASSERTGPTEAFF,TGTGCCAGCAGTGAACGGACAGGGCCCACTGAAGCTTTCTTT
TRBJ1-1,.,.,TRBV7-9,CASSLGAGQNTEAFF,TGTGCCAGCAGCTTAGGGGCGGGGCAGAACACTGAAGCTTTCTTT
TRBJ2-3,few,.,TRBV9,CASSVGGMYTQYF,TGTGCCAGCAGCGTAGGAGGGATGTATACGCAGTATTTT
TRBJ2-4,.,TRBD2,TRBV4-1,CASSLPGAGEAKNIQYF,TGCGCCAGCAGCCTCCCCGGGGCGGGAGAGGCCAAAAACATTCAGTACTTC
TRBJ2-7,.,.,TRBV28,CASSLWAVYSYEQYF,TGTGCCAGCAGTTTATGGGCAGTTTACTCCTACGAGCAGTACTTC
TRBJ1-4,.,.,TRBV5-1,CASSVGLLATNEKLFF,TGCGCCAGCAGCGTCGGACTGCTTGCAACTAATGAAAAACTGTTTTTT
TRBJ2-7,many,.,TRBV29-1,CSVVARGKVYEQYF,TGCAGCGTCGTGGCCAGGGGAAAAGTATACGAGCAGTACTTC
TRBJ2-7,many,TRBD1,TRBV18,CASSPLTGGYEQYF,TGTGCCAGCTCACCGCTGACAGGGGGCTACGAGCAGTACTTC
TRBJ2-5,many,TRBD1,TRBV5-1,CASSILPGQQETQYF,TGCGCCAGCAGCATATTACCGGGACAGCAAGAGACCCAGTACTTC
TRBJ2-4,.,TRBD1,TRBV20-1,CSARSGQGANIQYF,TGCAGTGCCAGAAGTGGACAGGGGGCAAACATTCAGTACTTC
TRBJ2-5,.,.,TRBV29-1,CSVDVETQYF,TGCAGCGTTGATGTGGAGACCCAGTACTTC
TRBJ2-7,.,TRBD2,TRBV2,CASRERGASEQYF,TGTGCCAGCAGGGAGCGGGGGGCGAGTGAGCAGTACTTC